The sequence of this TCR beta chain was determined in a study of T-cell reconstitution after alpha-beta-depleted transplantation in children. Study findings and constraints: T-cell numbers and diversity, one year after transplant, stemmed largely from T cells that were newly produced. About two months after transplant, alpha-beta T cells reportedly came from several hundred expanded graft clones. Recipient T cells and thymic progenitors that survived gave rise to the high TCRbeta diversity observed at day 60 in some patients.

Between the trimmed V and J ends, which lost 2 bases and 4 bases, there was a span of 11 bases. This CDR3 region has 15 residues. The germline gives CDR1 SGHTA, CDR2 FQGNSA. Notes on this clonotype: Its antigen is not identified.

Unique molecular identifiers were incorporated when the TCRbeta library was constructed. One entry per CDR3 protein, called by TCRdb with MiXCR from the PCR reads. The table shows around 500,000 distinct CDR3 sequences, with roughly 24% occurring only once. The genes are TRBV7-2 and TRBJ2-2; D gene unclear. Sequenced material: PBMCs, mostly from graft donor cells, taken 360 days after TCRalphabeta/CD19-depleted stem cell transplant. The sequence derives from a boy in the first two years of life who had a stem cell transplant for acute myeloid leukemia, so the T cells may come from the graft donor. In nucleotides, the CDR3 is TGTGCCAGCAGCTTAACTATGGCTTTCACCGGGGAGCTGTTTTTT. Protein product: CASSLTMAFTGELFF.